Below are 13 T cell receptor beta chains sequenced from a single sample in a study of blood T cell repertoires in COVID-19. The repertoire was sequenced with immunoSEQ multiplex PCR; TCRdb's copy has only in-frame clones and lacks some. This table has approximately 72,000 clones, 70% to 90% appearing once. The source material was peripheral blood. The receptors originated from a man in his fifties or sixties with acute or convalescent COVID-19.

The chain links TRBV2 to TRBJ1-1, with 9 bases fitting TRBD1. V lost 9 bases, J lost 5 bases, and 13 bases stayed unmatched. From germline, CDR1 is SNHLY and CDR2 FYNNEI. The CDR3 has 15 amino acids. In DNA form, the CDR3 reads TGTGCCAGTTATGGGGGGACAGGGTTTAGGACTGAAGCTTTCTTT. Amino acid sequence: CASYGGTGFRTEAFF. The variable domain in full, completed from reference TRBV2 and TRBJ1-1, reads EPEVTQTPSHQVTQMGQEVILRCVPISNHLYFYWYRQILGQKVEFLVSFYNNEISEKSEIFDDQFSVERPDGSNFTLKIRSTKLEDSAMYFCASYGGTGFRTEAFFGQGTRLTVV.

The chain recombines TRBV6-5 with TRBJ2-2; TRBD2 might be the D (6 bases). Trimming stripped 4 bases from V and 4 bases from J, with 10 bases between. Looked up from germline, CDR1 is MNHEY and CDR2 is SVGAGI. The CDR3 loop spans 14 amino acids. The CDR3 here is CASSFLGGTGELFF. The DNA of the CDR3 is TGTGCCAGCAGTTTCCTCGGGGGCACCGGGGAGCTGTTTTTT.

The J gene is TRBJ2-3, the V gene TRBV19, with TRBD2 as a possible D gene (6 bases). V was clipped by 5 bases and J by 0 bases, with 12 bases between them. Germline CDR1 LNHDA, CDR2 SQIVND (reference sequence). The CDR3 covers 15 residues. The CDR3, as DNA: TGTGCCAGTAGTGCGCTGGGGGGTAGCACAGATACGCAGTATTTT. Residues: CASSALGGSTDTQYF.

Remarks on this clone: At the DNA level, this CDR3 is encoded by other sequences in the same sample as well. CDR3 bases: TGTGCCAGCAGTTACAGGGGGAACACTGAAGCTTTCTTT. Its protein product is CASSYRGNTEAFF. The chain has TRBV6-5 and TRBJ1-1, with a weak D call TRBD1 (5 bases). Looked up from germline, CDR1 is MNHEY and CDR2 is SVGAGI. This CDR3 region has 13 residues. V lost 2 bases and J lost 1, with 5 bases in between.

This chain joins TRBV19 and TRBJ1-5, with 9 bases fitting TRBD1. With V trimmed by 7 bases and J by 7 bases, 14 bases remained unmatched. Per germline, CDR1 LNHDA and CDR2 SQIVND (reference sequence). The CDR3 covers 16 residues. In nucleotides, the CDR3 is TGTGCCAGTACCGAGGGGAGGACAGGGGTGTGGCAGCCCCAGCATTTT. This codes for CASTEGRTGVWQPQHF.

The chain carries TRBV12-3 or TRBV12-4 and TRBJ2-7, with a tentative D call TRBD2 (5 bases). Trimming left V 5 bases short and J 3 bases short, with 11 bases between. The CDR3 runs to 13 residues. The CDR3 DNA sequence: TGTGCCAGCAGTCCCAGCGGAATCTACGAGCAGTACTTC. This gives the protein CASSPSGIYEQYF.

CDR3 in DNA: TGTGCCAGCAGTATACAGGGTTGGGGATTGGAAAATGGCTACACCTTC. Protein product: CASSIQGWGLENGYTF. V is TRBV28 and J is TRBJ1-2; TRBD1 is a possible D gene (6 bases). The length of the CDR3 is 16 residues. Germline V gene data show CDR1 as MDHEN and CDR2 as SYDVKM. V was clipped by 5 bases and J by 6 bases, with 22 bases between them.

The chain carries TRBV9 and TRBJ2-7; tentative D call: TRBD2 (5 bases). This CDR3 is built from 15 residues. Trimming cost V 4 bases and J 4 bases, with 18 bases left between them. The germline V gene has CDR1 SGDLS and CDR2 YYNGEE. The CDR3 loop reads CASSPSLGQTYEQYF. As DNA, the CDR3 is TGTGCCAGCAGCCCTTCACTAGGGCAAACTTACGAGCAGTACTTC.

This clone was detected only once. This chain joins TRBV7-6 and TRBJ1-2, with 9 nucleotides matching TRBD1. The CDR3 spans 16 residues. CDR1 and CDR2 (germline): SGHVS, FNYEAQ. J lost 3 bases, V lost 1 base, and 6 bases had no gene match. CDR3 bases: TGTGCCAGCAGCTTAGGACCGACAGGGGGGGACTATGGCTACACCTTC. Protein product: CASSLGPTGGDYGYTF.

This clone was seen a handful of times. The chain uses TRBV6-5 and TRBJ1-2; possible D gene TRBD1, 6 bases. Per the germline V gene, CDR1 is MNHEY and CDR2 is SVGAGI. Trimming cost V 0 bases and J 3 bases, with 14 bases left between them. The CDR3 runs 16 residues. The CDR3 here is CASSYSGWGPDYGYTF. The CDR3 bases are TGTGCCAGCAGTTACTCGGGTTGGGGGCCTGACTATGGCTACACCTTC.

V and J are TRBV28 and TRBJ2-3; 7 nucleotides line up with TRBD1. CDR1 MDHEN and CDR2 SYDVKM come from the germline V gene. The CDR3 covers 15 residues. V shed 6 bases and J 3 bases; nucleotides not matched to a gene: 9. CDR3 DNA: TGTGCCAGCAGCCCCCCGGACAGGTTGACAGATACGCAGTATTTT. Translated, it gives CASSPPDRLTDTQYF. Full variable domain (outside the CDR3, taken from reference TRBV28 and TRBJ2-3): DVKVTQSSRYLVKRTGEKVFLECVQDMDHENMFWYRQDPGLGLRLIYFSYDVKMKEKGDIPEGYSVSREKKERFSLILESASTNQTSMYLCASSPPDRLTDTQYFGPGTRLTVL.

This rearrangement joins TRBV18 to TRBJ2-7; TRBD1 matches at 12 bases. With V trimmed by 5 bases and J by 7 bases, 6 bases remained unmatched. Germline-derived CDR1 and CDR2 are KGHSH and LQKENI. This CDR3 is 14 amino acids long. In DNA, the CDR3 is TGTGCCAGCTCATCGGGACAGGGGGCTTGGGAGCAGTACTTC. Its protein product is CASSSGQGAWEQYF.

The chain couples TRBV5-1 to TRBJ1-2; D may be TRBD1 (6 bases). Germline values: CDR1 SGHRS, CDR2 YFSETQ. The CDR3 contains 14 residues. Trimming removed 2 bases from V and 4 bases from J, with 12 bases in between. CDR3 residues: CASSLGQHAYGYTF. In DNA, the CDR3 is TGCGCCAGCAGCTTAGGACAGCACGCCTATGGCTACACCTTC.